This T cell receptor beta chain is drawn from a study of cytomegalovirus exposure and HLA in healthy donors. General observations from the study: The investigators catalogued 150 to 200 TCR beta chains as cytomegalovirus-associated.

Primers: 60 Vbeta forward and 13 Jbeta reverse. Some clones are missing from TCRdb's copy, which holds only in-frame ones; the method was immunoSEQ multiplex PCR. The sample has about 150,000 clones, 66% seen once. This clone was seen more than once but under ten times. Its antigen is not known. The CDR3 contains 15 residues. Germline CDR1 and CDR2: MNHEY and SVGAGI. Germline trimming cut 7 bases from V and 1 base from J; bases unmatched to any gene: 9. This chain uses TRBV6-5 with TRBJ1-1; 7 bases map to TRBD1. Sequencing was done on a sample of PBMCs. This receptor was obtained from a woman aged 60-75 years in good health and CMV-seronegative. CDR3 protein: CASKNIRDRNTEAFF. Written as DNA, the CDR3 is TGTGCCAGCAAAAACATCCGGGACAGGAACACTGAAGCTTTCTTT.